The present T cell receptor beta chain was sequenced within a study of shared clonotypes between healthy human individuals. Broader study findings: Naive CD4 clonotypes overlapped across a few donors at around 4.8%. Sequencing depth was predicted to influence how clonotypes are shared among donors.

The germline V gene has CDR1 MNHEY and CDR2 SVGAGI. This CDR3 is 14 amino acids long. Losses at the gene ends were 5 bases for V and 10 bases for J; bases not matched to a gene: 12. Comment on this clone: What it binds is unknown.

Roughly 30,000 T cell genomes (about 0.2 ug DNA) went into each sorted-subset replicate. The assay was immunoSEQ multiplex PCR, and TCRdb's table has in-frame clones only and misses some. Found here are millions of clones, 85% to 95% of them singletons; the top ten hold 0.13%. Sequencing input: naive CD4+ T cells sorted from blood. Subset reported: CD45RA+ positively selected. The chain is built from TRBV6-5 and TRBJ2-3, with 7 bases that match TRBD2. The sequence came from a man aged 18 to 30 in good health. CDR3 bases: TGTGCCAGCAGTCGACCTGGGGGGGTTGGATCGCAGTATTTT. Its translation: CASSRPGGVGSQYF.